This T cell receptor beta chain was profiled in a study of identifying expanded T cells in peripheral blood. CDR3 length: 13 amino acids. Trimming cost V 5 bases and J 3 bases, with 11 bases left between them. Germline V gives CDR1 MGHDK, CDR2 SYGVNS. Using immunoSEQ multiplex PCR, the repertoire was profiled, and TCRdb retains in-frame clones only, with some absent. The table records tens of thousands of clones, more than 75% of them present only once. This receptor was identified in a person aged 18 to 75 in good health. Specimen: blood. The chain has TRBV25-1 and TRBJ2-7; D remains unclear. Written as DNA, the CDR3 is TGTGCCAGCAGTTCTTACTCCGGCTACGAGCAGTACTTC. Translating it yields CASSSYSGYEQYF.